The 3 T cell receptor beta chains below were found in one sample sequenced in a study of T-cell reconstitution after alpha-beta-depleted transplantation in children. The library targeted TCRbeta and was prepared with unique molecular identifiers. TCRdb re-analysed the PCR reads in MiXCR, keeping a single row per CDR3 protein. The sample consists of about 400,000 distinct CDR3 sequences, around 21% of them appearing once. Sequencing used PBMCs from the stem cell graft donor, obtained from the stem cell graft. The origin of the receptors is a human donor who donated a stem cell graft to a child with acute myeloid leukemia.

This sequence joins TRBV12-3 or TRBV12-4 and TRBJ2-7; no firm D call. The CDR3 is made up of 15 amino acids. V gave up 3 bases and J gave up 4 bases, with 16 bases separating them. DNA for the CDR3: TGTGCCAGCAGTTTGGCGCGCCTGTGGGGTTACGAGCAGTACTTC. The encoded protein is CASSLARLWGYEQYF.

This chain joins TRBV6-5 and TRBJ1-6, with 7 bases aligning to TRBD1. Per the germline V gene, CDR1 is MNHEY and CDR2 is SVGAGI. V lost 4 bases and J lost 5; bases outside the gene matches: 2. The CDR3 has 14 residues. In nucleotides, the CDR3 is TGTGCCAGCAGTTCGGGACAGCATAATTCACCCCTCCACTTT. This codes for CASSSGQHNSPLHF.

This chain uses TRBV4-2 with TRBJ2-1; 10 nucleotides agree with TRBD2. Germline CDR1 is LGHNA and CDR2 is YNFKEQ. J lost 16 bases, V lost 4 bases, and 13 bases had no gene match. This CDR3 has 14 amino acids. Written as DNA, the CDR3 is TGTGCCAGCAGCCCCGAGAGGCTAGCGGGAGCGGATTTCTTC. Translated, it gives CASSPERLAGADFF.